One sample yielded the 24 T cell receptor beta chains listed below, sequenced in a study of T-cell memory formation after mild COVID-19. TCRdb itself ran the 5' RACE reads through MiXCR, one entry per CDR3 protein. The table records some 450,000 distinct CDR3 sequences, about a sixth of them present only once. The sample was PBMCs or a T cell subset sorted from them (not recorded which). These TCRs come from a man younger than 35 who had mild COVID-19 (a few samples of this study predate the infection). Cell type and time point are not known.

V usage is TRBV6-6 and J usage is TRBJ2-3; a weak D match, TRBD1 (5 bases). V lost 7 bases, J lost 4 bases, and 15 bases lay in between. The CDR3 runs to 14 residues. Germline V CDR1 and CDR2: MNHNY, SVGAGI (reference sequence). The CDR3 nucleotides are TGTGCCAGCATTCCAAGACAGACCGCAGATACGCAGTATTTT. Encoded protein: CASIPRQTADTQYF.

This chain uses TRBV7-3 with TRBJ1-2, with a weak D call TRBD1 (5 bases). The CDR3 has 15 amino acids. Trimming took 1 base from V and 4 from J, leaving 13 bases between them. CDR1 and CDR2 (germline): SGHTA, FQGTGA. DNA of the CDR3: TGTGCCAGCAGCTTAAATCAAGCCGGGGCCTATGGCTACACCTTC. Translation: CASSLNQAGAYGYTF.

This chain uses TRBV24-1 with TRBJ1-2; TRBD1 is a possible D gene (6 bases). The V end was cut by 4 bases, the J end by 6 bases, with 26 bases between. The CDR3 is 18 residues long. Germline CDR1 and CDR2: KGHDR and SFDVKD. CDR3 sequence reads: CATSDASSGTLTPHGYTF. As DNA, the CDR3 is TGTGCCACCAGTGACGCTTCATCCGGGACATTAACGCCCCATGGCTACACCTTC.

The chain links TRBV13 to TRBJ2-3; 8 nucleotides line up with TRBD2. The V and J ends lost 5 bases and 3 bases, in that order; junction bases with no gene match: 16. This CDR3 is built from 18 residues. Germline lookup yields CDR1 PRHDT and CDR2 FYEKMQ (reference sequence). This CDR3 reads CASSQGSQRGTRTDTQYF. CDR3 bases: TGTGCCAGCAGCCAGGGGAGCCAGCGGGGGACGCGGACAGATACGCAGTATTTT.

CDR3 bases: TGTGCCAGACTAGCGGCGATCAATGAGCAGTTCTTC. It specifies CARLAAINEQFF. V gene TRBV5-8 combines with J gene TRBJ2-1; 8 nucleotides line up with TRBD2. The V segment lost 8 bases and the J segment 6 bases; nucleotides outside the gene matches: 4. Per germline, CDR1 SGHTS and CDR2 YDEGEE. This CDR3 spans 12 amino acids.

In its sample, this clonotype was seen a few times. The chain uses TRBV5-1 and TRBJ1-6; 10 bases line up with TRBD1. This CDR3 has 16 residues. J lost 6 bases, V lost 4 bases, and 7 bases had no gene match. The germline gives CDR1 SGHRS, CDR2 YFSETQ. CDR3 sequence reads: CASSRWDRGINSPLHF. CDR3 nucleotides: TGCGCCAGCAGCCGCTGGGACAGGGGTATTAATTCACCCCTCCACTTT.

The CDR3: CSARVGGPGTGELFF. The CDR3 DNA reads TGCAGTGCTAGAGTTGGGGGGCCGGGGACCGGGGAGCTGTTTTTT. The rearrangement uses TRBV20-1 and TRBJ2-2; D may match TRBD1 or TRBD2 (6 bases each). Germline CDR1 is DFQATT and CDR2 is SNEGSKA (reference sequence). Trimming took 1 base from V and 5 from J, leaving 14 bases between them. This CDR3 contains 15 residues.

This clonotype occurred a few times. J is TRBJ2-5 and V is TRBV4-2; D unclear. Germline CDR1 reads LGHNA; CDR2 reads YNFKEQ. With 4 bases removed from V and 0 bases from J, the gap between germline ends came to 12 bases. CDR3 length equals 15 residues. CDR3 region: CASSLTRLNQETQYF. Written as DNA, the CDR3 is TGTGCCAGCAGCCTAACGAGGCTAAACCAAGAGACCCAGTACTTC.

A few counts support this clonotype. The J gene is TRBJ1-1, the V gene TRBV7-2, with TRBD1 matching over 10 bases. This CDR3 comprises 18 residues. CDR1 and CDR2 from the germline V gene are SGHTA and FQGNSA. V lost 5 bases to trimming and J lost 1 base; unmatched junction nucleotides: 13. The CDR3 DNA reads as TGTGCCAGCAGCCCATTAGTGGGGACAGGGGTTACGAACACTGAAGCTTTCTTT. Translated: CASSPLVGTGVTNTEAFF.

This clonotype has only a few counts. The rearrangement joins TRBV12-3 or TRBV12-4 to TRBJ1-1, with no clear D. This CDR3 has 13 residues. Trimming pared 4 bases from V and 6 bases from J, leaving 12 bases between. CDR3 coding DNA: TGTGCCAGCAGTTCCGGGGTGAGGGCTGAAGCTTTCTTT. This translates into CASSSGVRAEAFF.

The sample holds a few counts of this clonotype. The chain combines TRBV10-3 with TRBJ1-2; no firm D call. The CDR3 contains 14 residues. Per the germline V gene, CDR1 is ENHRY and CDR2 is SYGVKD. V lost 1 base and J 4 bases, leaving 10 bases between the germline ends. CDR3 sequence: CAISEFEIRYGYTF. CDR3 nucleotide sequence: TGTGCCATCAGTGAGTTTGAGATTCGCTATGGCTACACCTTC.

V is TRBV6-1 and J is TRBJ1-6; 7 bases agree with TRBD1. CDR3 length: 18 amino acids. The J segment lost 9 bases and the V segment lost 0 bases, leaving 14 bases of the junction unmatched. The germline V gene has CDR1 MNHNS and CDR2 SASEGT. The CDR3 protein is CASSEAPPWTGSSSPLHF. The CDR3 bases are TGTGCCAGCAGTGAAGCCCCCCCTTGGACAGGATCTTCTTCACCCCTCCACTTT.

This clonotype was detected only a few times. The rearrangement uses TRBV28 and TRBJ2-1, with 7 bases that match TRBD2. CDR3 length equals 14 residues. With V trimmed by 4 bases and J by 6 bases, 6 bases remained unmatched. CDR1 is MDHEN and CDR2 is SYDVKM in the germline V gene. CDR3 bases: TGTGCCAGCAGTTCCACTAGCGATGGCAATGAGCAGTTCTTC. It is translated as CASSSTSDGNEQFF.

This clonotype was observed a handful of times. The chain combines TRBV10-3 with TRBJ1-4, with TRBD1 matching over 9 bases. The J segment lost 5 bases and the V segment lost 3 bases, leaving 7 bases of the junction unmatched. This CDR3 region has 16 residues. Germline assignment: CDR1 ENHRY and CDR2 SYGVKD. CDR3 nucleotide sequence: TGTGCCATCAGTGACGTCGGGACAGGGAAAAATGAAAAACTGTTTTTT. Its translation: CAISDVGTGKNEKLFF.

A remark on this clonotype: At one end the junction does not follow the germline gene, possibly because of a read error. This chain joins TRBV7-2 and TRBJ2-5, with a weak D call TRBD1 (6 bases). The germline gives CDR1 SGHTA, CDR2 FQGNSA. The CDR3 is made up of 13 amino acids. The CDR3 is CASSGQWQETQYF. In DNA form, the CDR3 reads TGTGCCAGCAGTGGACAGTGGCAAGAGACACAGTACTTC.

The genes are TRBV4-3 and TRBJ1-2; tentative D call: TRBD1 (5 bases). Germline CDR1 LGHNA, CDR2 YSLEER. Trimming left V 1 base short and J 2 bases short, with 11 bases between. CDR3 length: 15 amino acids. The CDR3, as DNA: TGCGCCAGCAGCCAAGCCGGGACTGCAAACTATGGCTACACCTTC. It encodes CASSQAGTANYGYTF.

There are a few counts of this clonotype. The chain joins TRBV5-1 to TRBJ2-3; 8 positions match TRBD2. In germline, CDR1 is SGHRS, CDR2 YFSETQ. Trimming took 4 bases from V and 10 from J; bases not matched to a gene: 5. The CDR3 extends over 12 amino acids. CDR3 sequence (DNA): TGCGCCAGCAGCCCCCCGGGGGGGGCGCAGTATTTT. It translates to CASSPPGGAQYF.

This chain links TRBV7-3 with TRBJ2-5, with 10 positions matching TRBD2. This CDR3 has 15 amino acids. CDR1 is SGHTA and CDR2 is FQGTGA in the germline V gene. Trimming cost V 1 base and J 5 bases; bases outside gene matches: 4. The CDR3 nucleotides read TGTGCCAGCAGCTTAAAGCTAGCGGGGGTTGAGACCCAGTACTTC. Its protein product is CASSLKLAGVETQYF.

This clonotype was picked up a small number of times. CDR3 sequence (DNA): TGTGCCAGCAGTGACAGGGGAAGAACCTACGAGCAGTACTTC. Its translation is CASSDRGRTYEQYF. The chain combines TRBV12-3 or TRBV12-4 with TRBJ2-7; 8 positions agree with TRBD1. The CDR3 covers 14 residues. The ends lost 5 bases at V and 2 bases at J; junction bases unmatched: 5.

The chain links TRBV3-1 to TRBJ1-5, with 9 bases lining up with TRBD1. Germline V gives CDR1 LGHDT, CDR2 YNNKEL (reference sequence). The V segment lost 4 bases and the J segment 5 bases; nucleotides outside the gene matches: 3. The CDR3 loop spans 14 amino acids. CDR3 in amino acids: CASSLDRGDQPQHF. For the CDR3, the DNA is TGTGCCAGCAGCCTAGACAGGGGGGATCAGCCCCAGCATTTT. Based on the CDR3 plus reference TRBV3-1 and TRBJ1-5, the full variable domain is DTAVSQTPKYLVTQMGNDKSIKCEQNLGHDTMYWYKQDSKKFLKIMFSYNNKELIINETVPNRFSPKSPDKAHLNLHINSLELGDSAVYFCASSLDRGDQPQHFGDGTRLSIL.

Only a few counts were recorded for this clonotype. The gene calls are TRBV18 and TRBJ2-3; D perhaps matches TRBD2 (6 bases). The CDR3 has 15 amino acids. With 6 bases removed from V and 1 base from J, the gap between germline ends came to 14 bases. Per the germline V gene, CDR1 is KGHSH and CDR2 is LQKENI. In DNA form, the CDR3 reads TGTGCCAGCTCTTATGCCGGGGGTCGCACAGATACGCAGTATTTT. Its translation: CASSYAGGRTDTQYF.

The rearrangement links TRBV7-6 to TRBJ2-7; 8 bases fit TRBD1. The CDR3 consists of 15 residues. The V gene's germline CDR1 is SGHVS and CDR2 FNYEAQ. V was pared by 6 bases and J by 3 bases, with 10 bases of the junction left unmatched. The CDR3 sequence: CASSGGQGGFYEQYV. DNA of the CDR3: TGTGCCAGCAGTGGAGGACAGGGCGGATTCTACGAGCAGTACGTC.

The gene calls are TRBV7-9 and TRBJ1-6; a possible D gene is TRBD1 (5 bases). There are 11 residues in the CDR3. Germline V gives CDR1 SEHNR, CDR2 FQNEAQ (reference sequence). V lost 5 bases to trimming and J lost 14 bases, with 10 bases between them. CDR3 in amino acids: CASSHGGALHF. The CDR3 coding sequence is TGTGCCAGCAGCCACGGGGGGGCCCTCCACTTT.

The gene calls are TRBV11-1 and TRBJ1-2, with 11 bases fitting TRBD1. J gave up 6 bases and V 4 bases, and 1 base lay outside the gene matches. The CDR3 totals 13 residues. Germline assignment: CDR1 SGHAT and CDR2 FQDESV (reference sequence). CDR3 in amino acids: CASSWDRGNGYTF. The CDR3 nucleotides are TGTGCCAGCAGCTGGGACAGGGGGAATGGCTACACCTTC.